These 14 T cell receptor beta chains originate from one sample sequenced in a study of radiotherapy plus CTLA-4 blockade in lung cancer. Libraries were prepared by immunoSEQ multiplex PCR; TCRdb keeps only in-frame clonotypes and omits some of them. The sample comprises some 60,000 clones, around 80% of which are singletons, and around 3.7% rests with the top ten. The starting material was peripheral blood, obtained from a patient treated with radiotherapy plus ipilimumab. These receptors were obtained from a human donor with non-small cell lung cancer who had a partial response to radiotherapy plus ipilimumab.

The V call is TRBV28, the J call TRBJ2-2; maybe TRBD1 (7 bases). Trimming removed 5 bases at V and 5 bases at J, with 21 bases between. From germline, CDR1 is MDHEN and CDR2 SYDVKM. CDR3 length: 17 amino acids. As DNA, the CDR3 is TGTGCCAGCAGTCCCGAGACAGGGAGGAAAGTGACCGGGGAGCTGTTTTTT. This codes for CASSPETGRKVTGELFF.

This clone was detected once. The chain is built from TRBV15 and TRBJ1-2; 7 bases align to TRBD1. Trimming took 0 bases from V and 3 from J; bases not matched to a gene: 10. From germline, CDR1 is LNHNV and CDR2 YYDKDF (reference sequence). CDR3 length: 17 amino acids. In DNA, the CDR3 is TGTGCCACCAGCAGAGAGAGGGGATTAGGACAGGACTATGGCTACACCTTC. This codes for CATSRERGLGQDYGYTF.

The gene calls are TRBV6-5 and TRBJ2-1; 8 positions agree with TRBD2. Germline V gene lookup returns CDR1 MNHEY and CDR2 SVGAGI. After removal of 6 bases from V and 4 bases from J, the junction contained 8 bases not matched to a gene. The CDR3 consists of 15 residues. Here the CDR3 DNA reads TGTGCCAGCAGCATCACTAGCGGAGCTTACAATGAGCAGTTCTTC. Protein sequence: CASSITSGAYNEQFF.

V gene TRBV4-1 combines with J gene TRBJ2-1; 15 bases align to TRBD2. This CDR3 has 18 amino acids. CDR1 is MGHRA, CDR2 YSYEKL, per germline. Losses at the gene ends were 4 bases for V and 5 bases for J; bases not matched to a gene: 9. The CDR3 sequence is CASSRPGTSGGPNNEQFF. DNA for the CDR3: TGCGCCAGCAGCCGTCCCGGGACTAGCGGGGGGCCGAACAATGAGCAGTTCTTC.

The V call is TRBV5-5, the J call TRBJ1-6, with D perhaps TRBD1 (5 bases). The CDR3 spans 15 residues. V dropped 0 bases and J dropped 9 bases, with 13 bases sitting between them. Germline V gene data show CDR1 as SGHKS and CDR2 as YYEKEE (reference sequence). CDR3 loop: CASSLAQGGGSPLHF. The CDR3 coding sequence is TGTGCCAGCAGCTTGGCCCAGGGAGGTGGTTCACCCCTCCACTTT.

This rearrangement joins TRBV5-1 to TRBJ2-7; TRBD1 agrees at 7 bases. Germline V gene data show CDR1 as SGHRS and CDR2 as YFSETQ. The CDR3 is made up of 15 amino acids. V lost 4 bases and J lost 2; bases outside the gene matches: 9. The CDR3 DNA is TGCGCCAGCAGCCGCGACACAGGGGCCCCCTACGAGCAGTACTTC. Amino acids: CASSRDTGAPYEQYF.

CDR3 DNA: TGTGCCAGCAGCCCCCTCCTAGTGAACACTGAAGCTTTCTTT. Protein product: CASSPLLVNTEAFF. The chain carries TRBV5-5 and TRBJ1-1; D not certain. Trimming stripped 4 bases from V and 0 bases from J, with 10 bases between. This CDR3 comprises 14 residues. CDR1 and CDR2 (germline): SGHKS, YYEKEE (reference sequence).

The chain employs TRBV5-5 and TRBJ2-2; D gene unclear. Trimming stripped 4 bases from V and 0 bases from J, with 7 bases between. The CDR3 extends over 14 amino acids. Germline CDR1 and CDR2: SGHKS and YYEKEE (reference sequence). The CDR3 loop is CASSNRANTGELFF. In DNA form, the CDR3 reads TGTGCCAGCAGCAACCGGGCGAACACCGGGGAGCTGTTTTTT.

This clone was detected only a few times. The chain uses TRBV19 and TRBJ2-7, with 8 bases matching TRBD1. CDR1 is LNHDA and CDR2 is SQIVND in the germline V gene (reference sequence). Losses at the gene ends were 5 bases for V and 3 bases for J; bases not matched to a gene: 9. The CDR3 runs 15 residues. The CDR3 nucleotides are TGTGCCAGTAGTGCCGCCCGACAGGGGCGCTACGAGCAGTACTTC. Translation gives CASSAARQGRYEQYF. Complete variable domain (other parts from reference TRBV19 and TRBJ2-7): DGGITQSPKYLFRKEGQNVTLSCEQNLNHDAMYWYRQDPGQGLRLIYYSQIVNDFQKGDIAEGYSVSREKKESFPLTVTSAQKNPTAFYLCASSAARQGRYEQYFGPGTRLTVT.

This chain uses TRBV5-4 with TRBJ2-3; D is possibly TRBD2 (5 bases). CDR3 size: 13 residues. V shed 4 bases and J shed 5 bases, with 11 bases lying between them. CDR1 is SGHNT and CDR2 is YYREEE in the germline V gene (reference sequence). The CDR3 DNA reads as TGTGCCAGCAGCGCGGGCCAAGGAGATACGCAGTATTTT. Encoded protein: CASSAGQGDTQYF.

The CDR3 DNA sequence: TGTGCCAGCAGCGGGGCAGTAACTACTGAAGCTTTCTTT. This sequence encodes CASSGAVTTEAFF. This chain joins TRBV9 and TRBJ1-1; D remains unclear. Germline CDR1 is SGDLS and CDR2 is YYNGEE. This CDR3 is built from 13 residues. The V gene lost 3 bases and the J gene lost 5 bases, with 11 bases spanning the gap.

The rearrangement uses TRBV5-4 and TRBJ2-1, with 7 bases lining up with TRBD1. Germline CDR1 and CDR2: SGHNT and YYREEE (reference sequence). V lost 4 bases and J lost 4; bases outside the gene matches: 2. This CDR3 is built from 13 residues. CDR3 DNA: TGTGCCAGCAGCATGGGACAGTACAATGAGCAGTTCTTC. This codes for CASSMGQYNEQFF.

Relative to its sample, this clone is medium-sized. The chain carries TRBV4-3 and TRBJ2-2, with 11 positions matching TRBD1. This CDR3 has 17 amino acids. The V gene's germline CDR1 is LGHNA and CDR2 YSLEER. With 0 bases clipped from V and 3 bases from J, the junction kept 3 bases outside the gene matches. Written as DNA, the CDR3 is TGCGCCAGCAGCCAAGATAGGACAGGGGGCTACACCGGGGAGCTGTTTTTT. Amino acid sequence: CASSQDRTGGYTGELFF.

This rearrangement joins TRBV15 to TRBJ2-5; 7 positions agree with TRBD2. The J call may be incorrect, as the DNA end agrees better with TRBJ2-7. Germline CDR1 and CDR2: LNHNV and YYDKDF (reference sequence). This CDR3 contains 14 residues. The chain's CDR3 is CATSRASGGYEQYF. The CDR3, as DNA: TGTGCCACCAGCAGAGCCTCGGGGGGCTACGAGCAGTACTTC.